The 27 T cell receptor beta chains listed next were all sequenced from one sample in a study of tumor and adjacent non-tumor tissue in lung cancer (dated by TCRdb to the late 2010s). The library was built by means of multiplex PCR. Sequencing instrument: Illumina HiSeq 2500. Following protocols modified from ARM-PCR, the researchers constructed TCRbeta libraries through three rounds of nested PCR with primers (Table S4). TCRdb reprocessed the public reads (quality trimming at Q25 with fastp, clone calling with MiXCR) and kept in-frame beta chains. Each CDR3 protein gets just one entry, which takes the most common genes and DNA from the rows behind it. Within this sample are around 71,000 distinct CDR3 sequences, with 72% of them counted one time only. About 9.2% of the sample is in the top ten clones. RNA was isolated from bulk, unsorted tissue, and RNA quality was assessed with a NanoDrop ND-1000 and an Agilent 2100.

The source material was lung tumor tissue. The receptor set was obtained from a woman in her forties with non-small cell lung cancer.

Worth noting for this clonotype: An end of the junction differs from the germline gene, which may be a read error. The chain carries TRBV12-3 or TRBV12-4 and TRBJ1-5; D is uncertain. CDR3 length equals 14 residues. The CDR3 reads CASSFLGLTQPHHF. Here the CDR3 DNA reads TGTGCAAGCAGTTTCCTAGGCCTCACTCAGCCCCATCATTTT.

The chain joins TRBV6-5 to TRBJ2-5, with 14 bases that match TRBD2. The CDR3 runs to 17 residues. Germline V CDR1 and CDR2: MNHEY, SVGAGI. Trimming took 6 bases from V and 3 from J; bases not matched to a gene: 9. CDR3 amino acids: CASSPGLAGATKETQYF. The CDR3 nucleotides are TGTGCCAGCAGCCCGGGACTAGCGGGGGCTACTAAAGAGACCCAGTACTTC.

This clonotype was detected only a few times. The V call is TRBV28, the J call TRBJ1-1; D unresolved. CDR1 is MDHEN and CDR2 is SYDVKM in the germline V gene. Trimming took 8 bases from V and 1 from J, leaving 8 bases between them. The CDR3 is 12 residues long. In nucleotides, the CDR3 is TGTGCCAGCGGACTGGCGAACACTGAAGCTTTCTTT. Translating gives CASGLANTEAFF.

About this clonotype itself: One end of the junction is discordant with germline, which a read error may explain. The chain couples TRBV6-6 to TRBJ1-4; perhaps TRBD1 as D (5 bases). CDR3 length: 17 amino acids. Germline assignment: CDR1 MNHNY and CDR2 SVGAGI (reference sequence). In nucleotides, the CDR3 is TGTGCCATCAGTTACAAGGGGCAGGGCGGGACTAATGAAAAACTGTTTTTT. Its translation: CAISYKGQGGTNEKLFF.

A word on this clonotype: A read error may account for a junction end that differs from germline. The rearrangement joins TRBV6-5 to TRBJ2-1; 8 bases agree with TRBD1. Per the germline V gene, CDR1 is MNHEY and CDR2 is SVGAGI. This CDR3 contains 16 residues. CDR3 in amino acids: CASSCSGGAYGDEQLF. CDR3 coding DNA: TGTGCCAGCAGTTGCTCAGGGGGCGCGTATGGGGATGAACAGTTATTC.

Concerning this clonotype itself: At one boundary the junction diverges from the germline segment, which might be a read error. The rearrangement uses TRBV7-2 and TRBJ2-1, with a weak D call TRBD2 (6 bases). In germline, CDR1 is SGHTA, CDR2 FQGNSA. The CDR3 runs 14 residues. The CDR3 sequence is CASSYPGVYNGQFF. The CDR3, as DNA: TGTGCCAGCAGCTATCCGGGGGTTTACAATGGGCAGTTCTTC.

This clonotype was observed many times. The chain joins TRBV7-8 to TRBJ1-1; tentatively, D is TRBD1 (5 bases). V was clipped by 2 bases and J by 5 bases, with 15 bases between them. Germline CDR1 reads SGHVS; CDR2 reads FQNEAQ. CDR3 size: 15 residues. DNA of the CDR3: TGTGCCAGCAGCTTATTCGTCGGGGCGGCAACTGAAGCTTTCTTT. Its translation is CASSLFVGAATEAFF.

Comment on this clonotype: Mismatch with germline at one junction end may stem from a read error. V and J are TRBV12-3 or TRBV12-4 and TRBJ1-1, with D hard to call. CDR3 length: 13 amino acids. CDR3 loop: CTSSLVRYTEAFF. CDR3 DNA sequence: TGTACCAGCAGTTTAGTCCGGTACACTGAAGCTTTCTTT.

As concerns this clonotype: One end of the junction fails to match germline, which may point to a read error. The V and J genes are TRBV20-1 and TRBJ2-3; TRBD2 agrees at 7 bases. CDR3 size: 14 residues. Germline V gives CDR1 DFQATT, CDR2 SNEGSKA (reference sequence). CDR3 DNA sequence: TGCAGTGCTAGCCGTGGCGGGGGTGGAGATATGCAGTATTTT. Encoded protein: CSASRGGGGDMQYF.

Points on this clonotype: Given the absence of the conserved phenylalanine or tryptophan at the CDR3 end, a read error is likely. This chain connects TRBV11-2 to TRBJ1-1; D remains ambiguous. Trimming shortened V by 0 bases and J by 5 bases, and 16 bases separated the two germline ends. The CDR3 extends over 16 amino acids. Germline CDR1 reads SGHAT; CDR2 reads FQNNGV. CDR3: CASSLELGLADTEAFM. CDR3 nucleotides: TGTGCCAGCAGCTTAGAGTTAGGCCTGGCGGATACTGAAGCTTTCATG.

Note on this clonotype: One junction end disagrees with the germline gene, perhaps due to a read error. The rearrangement links TRBV11-2 to TRBJ2-7; D unresolved. The CDR3 sequence is 16 residues long. Germline lookup yields CDR1 SGHAT and CDR2 FQNNGV. This CDR3 is CAGSPLGGQRYYKQYF. CDR3 nucleotide sequence: TGTGCCGGCAGCCCCCTCGGTGGGCAGAGGTACTACAAGCAGTACTTC.

The V call is TRBV6-5, the J call TRBJ1-2; D is unclear. The germline V gene encodes CDR1 MNHEY and CDR2 SVGAGI. V dropped 5 bases and J dropped 7 bases, with 17 bases sitting between them. This CDR3 has 14 amino acids. The CDR3 loop is CASSRFARNSGYTF. The CDR3 DNA sequence: TGTGCCAGCAGTCGGTTTGCGAGAAACAGTGGCTACACCTTC.

In its sample, this clonotype was seen a few times. A single base separates this from a much larger clone, so it may be a read error. J is TRBJ2-5 and V is TRBV7-8; D may be TRBD2 (6 bases). CDR1 is SGHVS, CDR2 FQNEAQ, per germline. The CDR3 is 15 residues long. V lost 7 bases and J lost 2, with 17 bases in between. CDR3 sequence reads: CASNPRSGDQETQYF. CDR3 in DNA: TGTGCCAGCAACCCCCGATCGGGGGATCAAGAGACCCAGTACTTC.

This chain uses TRBV6-1 with TRBJ2-7, with D hard to call. V shed 6 bases and J shed 6 bases, with 9 bases lying between them. This CDR3 is built from 11 residues. Germline-derived CDR1 and CDR2 are MNHNS and SASEGT. CDR3 nucleotide sequence: TGTGCCAGCAGAGTTATCATCGAGCAGTACTTC. It translates to CASRVIIEQYF.

As to this clonotype: In this CDR3 the conserved last residue, phenylalanine or tryptophan, is missing, so a read error is likely. No DNA is shown, since the ends of the CDR3 on it are uncertain; the CDR3 is the one TCRdb lists. V and J are TRBV11-1 and TRBJ2-5. The CDR3 is 13 amino acids long, termini counted. CDR1 SGHAT and CDR2 FQDESV come from the germline V gene (reference sequence). CDR3 loop: CASSQRGVLTQYL.

This clonotype has just a few counts. Given a much more abundant clone one base away, this may be a read error. The rearrangement links TRBV19 to TRBJ2-3; D may be TRBD1 or TRBD2 (6 bases each). The V gene's germline CDR1 is LNHDA and CDR2 SQIVND (reference sequence). CDR3 length: 14 amino acids. The CDR3 sequence is CANSIGGSTDTQYF. The CDR3 region has the DNA TGTGCCAATAGTATAGGGGGGTCCACAGATACGCAGTATTTT.

The chain uses TRBV20-1 and TRBJ1-2, with TRBD1 as a possible D gene (5 bases). The V end was cut by 1 base, the J end by 5 bases, with 11 bases between. CDR3 size: 13 residues. Germline V CDR1 and CDR2: DFQATT, SNEGSKA (reference sequence). The CDR3 sequence is CSARVQADYGYTF. CDR3 in DNA: TGCAGTGCTAGAGTACAGGCTGATTATGGCTACACCTTC.

A word on this clonotype: The junction differs from germline at one of its ends, possibly a read error. The J gene is TRBJ1-6, the V gene TRBV29-1, with D maybe TRBD1 (6 bases). This CDR3 is built from 13 residues. Germline V lookup: CDR1 SQVTM, CDR2 ANQGSEA. The CDR3 DNA reads as TGCAGGGTTGCGGACAGCGATAATTCACCCCTCCAGTTT. This codes for CRVADSDNSPLQF.

Worth noting for this clonotype: The junction differs from germline at one of its ends, possibly a read error. This chain joins TRBV11-1 and TRBJ2-5, with D unclear. The length of the CDR3 is 13 residues. Germline CDR1 and CDR2: SGHAT and FQDESV (reference sequence). CDR3 nucleotide sequence: TGTGCTAGCAGCCAACGTGGGGTGTTGACCCAATACTTC. Its translation: CASSQRGVLTQYF.

This clonotype has only one observation. The rearrangement uses TRBV7-2 and TRBJ2-1; no clear D. The CDR3 is 13 amino acids. Germline V gives CDR1 SGHTA, CDR2 FQGNSA. With 4 bases removed from V and 8 bases from J, the gap between germline ends came to 12 bases. The CDR3 sequence is CASSSTLLDEQFF. CDR3 nucleotides: TGTGCCAGCAGCTCCACCCTTCTGGATGAGCAGTTCTTC.

Note on this clonotype: One end of the junction fails to match germline, which may point to a read error. The V gene is TRBV6-1, the J gene TRBJ2-3, with D possibly TRBD1 on 6 matching bases. The V gene's germline CDR1 is MNHNS and CDR2 SASEGT. The CDR3 loop spans 14 amino acids. CDR3 nucleotide sequence: TGTGCCAGCAGTGAACAGGGGCCTGAGTATACACAGTATTTT. Translating gives CASSEQGPEYTQYF.

With respect to this clonotype: One junction end disagrees with the germline gene, perhaps due to a read error. V and J are TRBV6-5 and TRBJ1-3; 7 bases are shared with TRBD1. Germline V lookup: CDR1 MNHEY, CDR2 SVGAGI. This CDR3 has 15 amino acids. The CDR3 nucleotides read TGTGCCAGCACTCCCAGACAGGGTGTCATCAACACCGTATATTTT. This gives the protein CASTPRQGVINTVYF.

With respect to this clonotype: No conserved phenylalanine or tryptophan is present at the end of the CDR3, so a read error is the likely explanation. The V call is TRBV6-6, the J call TRBJ2-7; TRBD2 matches 11 bases. J gave up 8 bases and V 8 bases, and 11 bases lay outside the gene matches. Germline assignment: CDR1 MNHNY and CDR2 SVGAGI (reference sequence). The CDR3 length is 14 residues. DNA for the CDR3: TGTGCCAGCTGGGGAACTAGCGGGAGAGACAAGCAGTACATC. Amino acids: CASWGTSGRDKQYI.

About this clonotype itself: At one boundary the junction diverges from the germline segment, which might be a read error. The chain is built from TRBV11-3 and TRBJ1-3, with no clear D. The germline V gene has CDR1 SGHNT and CDR2 YENEEA. The CDR3 runs 13 residues. Here the CDR3 reads CASNLDPSGTIYF. CDR3 sequence (DNA): TGTGCCAGCAACTTAGATCCCAGCGGCACCATATATTTT.

As concerns this clonotype: This sequence may be a read error, since a much larger clone differs from it by one base. The conserved final phenylalanine or tryptophan is absent from the CDR3, which likely points to a read error. This chain connects TRBV7-3 to TRBJ2-7; TRBD1 agrees at 7 bases. The CDR3 runs 14 residues. Germline V CDR1 and CDR2: SGHTA, FQGTGA. The J segment lost 2 bases and the V segment lost 5 bases, leaving 6 bases of the junction unmatched. The CDR3 reads CASSISGQTYEQYS. Written as DNA, the CDR3 is TGTGCCAGCAGCATTTCGGGACAGACCTACGAGCAGTACTCC.

Remarks on this clonotype: A much larger clone lies one base from this, so it may be a read error. CDR3 in DNA: TGTGCCAGCTGTAGGGCGCGAGAGGCCCAGTACTTC. It translates to CASCRAREAQYF. The chain carries TRBV28 and TRBJ2-5; D is undetermined. Germline assignment: CDR1 MDHEN and CDR2 SYDVKM. CDR3 length equals 12 residues.

The chain joins TRBV20-1 to TRBJ1-2; TRBD1 aligns across 9 bases. Germline values: CDR1 DFQATT, CDR2 SNEGSKA (reference sequence). CDR3 length: 14 amino acids. Trimming took 2 bases from V and 9 from J; bases not matched to a gene: 10. The CDR3 is CSARYRGQGDSYTF. The DNA of the CDR3 is TGCAGTGCTAGATACAGGGGGCAAGGGGATAGCTACACCTTC.